This T cell receptor beta chain was sequenced in a study of blood T cell repertoires in COVID-19. About the study: Some COVID-19 samples were acute and others convalescent; all came from the United States, Italy and Spain. T cells, B-cell-depleted T cells, or PBMCs supplied cDNA or gDNA.

In the original processing: Estimated nucleated cell counts came from reference gene primer amplification. Only in-frame clones appear in the TCRdb table, and some are missing; sequencing was by immunoSEQ multiplex PCR. V and J calls and clone size are as listed in that table; D and trimming were resolved from the DNA. In the table there are 68,000 or so clones, about 80% of which are singletons. Details on this clone: Other DNA variants within this sample encode the same CDR3.

The CDR3 is 12 amino acids. Trimming pared 1 base from V and 2 bases from J, leaving 3 bases between. Germline values: CDR1 LGHDT, CDR2 YNNKEL (reference sequence). Material: peripheral blood. The rearrangement joins TRBV3-1 (or the pseudogene TRBV3-2) to TRBJ2-7; D remains unclear. The source is a human donor in a cohort sampled during active COVID-19. CDR3 residues: CASSQAAYEQYF. The DNA of the CDR3 is TGTGCCAGCAGCCAAGCCGCCTACGAGCAGTACTTC.